This T cell receptor beta chain originates from a study of cytomegalovirus exposure and HLA in healthy donors. The study's findings and limits: Associated with cytomegalovirus, according to the listing, were around 160 TCR beta chains.

Measured with immunoSEQ multiplex PCR; TCRdb has only the in-frame clones, and not every one. This sample has tens of thousands of clones, with approximately 94% found just once. Note on this clone: As yet, its antigen is unknown.

Sequenced: PBMCs. The receptor was derived from a woman between 18 and 30 years old in good health and CMV-seronegative.

The CDR3 loop is CASSRDRLNSYNSPLHF. In nucleotides, the CDR3 is TGTGCCAGCAGTCGTGATCGACTGAACTCCTATAATTCACCCCTCCACTTT. The V call is TRBV28, the J call TRBJ1-6, with no clear D. The CDR3 is 17 residues long. Germline assignment: CDR1 MDHEN and CDR2 SYDVKM. Between the trimmed V and J ends, which lost 5 bases and 0 bases, there was a span of 14 bases.